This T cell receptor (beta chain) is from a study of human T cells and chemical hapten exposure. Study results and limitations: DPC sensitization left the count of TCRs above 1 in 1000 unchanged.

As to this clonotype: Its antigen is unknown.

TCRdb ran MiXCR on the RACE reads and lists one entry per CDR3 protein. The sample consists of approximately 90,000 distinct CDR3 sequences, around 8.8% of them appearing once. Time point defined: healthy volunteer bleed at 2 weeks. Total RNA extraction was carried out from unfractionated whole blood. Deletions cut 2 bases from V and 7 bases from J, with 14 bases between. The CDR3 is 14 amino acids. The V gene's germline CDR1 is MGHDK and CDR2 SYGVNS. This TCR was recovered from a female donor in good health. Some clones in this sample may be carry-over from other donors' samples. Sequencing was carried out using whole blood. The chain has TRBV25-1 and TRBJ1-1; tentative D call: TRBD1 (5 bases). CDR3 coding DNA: TGTGCCAGCAGTGAAAGCGAGGGGATTGGTGAAGCTTTCTTT. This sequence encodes CASSESEGIGEAFF. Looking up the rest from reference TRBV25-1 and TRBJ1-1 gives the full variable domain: EADIYQTPRYLVIGTGKKITLECSQTMGHDKMYWYQQDPGMELHLIHYSYGVNSTEKGDLSSESTVSRIRTEHFPLTLESARPSHTSQYLCASSESEGIGEAFFGQGTRLTVV.